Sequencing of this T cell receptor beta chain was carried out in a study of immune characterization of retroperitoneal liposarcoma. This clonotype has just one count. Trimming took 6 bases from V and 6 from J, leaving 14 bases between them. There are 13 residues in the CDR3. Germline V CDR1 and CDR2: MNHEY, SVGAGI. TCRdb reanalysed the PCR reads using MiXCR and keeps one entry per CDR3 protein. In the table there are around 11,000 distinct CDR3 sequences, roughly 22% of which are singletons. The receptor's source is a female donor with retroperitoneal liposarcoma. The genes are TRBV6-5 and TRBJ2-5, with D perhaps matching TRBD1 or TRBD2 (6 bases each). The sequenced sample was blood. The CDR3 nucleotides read TGTGCCAGCAGATCACAGGGAGGCAAGACCCAGTACTTC. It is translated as CASRSQGGKTQYF.